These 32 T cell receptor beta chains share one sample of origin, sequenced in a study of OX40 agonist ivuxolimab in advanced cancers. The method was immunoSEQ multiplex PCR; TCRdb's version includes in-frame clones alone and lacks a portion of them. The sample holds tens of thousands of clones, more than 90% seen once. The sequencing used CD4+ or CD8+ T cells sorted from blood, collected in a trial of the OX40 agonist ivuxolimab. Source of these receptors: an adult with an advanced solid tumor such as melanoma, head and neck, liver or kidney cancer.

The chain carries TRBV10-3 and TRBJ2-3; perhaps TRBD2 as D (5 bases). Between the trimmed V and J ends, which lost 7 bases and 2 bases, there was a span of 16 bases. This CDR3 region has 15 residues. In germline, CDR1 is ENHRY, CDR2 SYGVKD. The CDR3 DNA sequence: TGTGCCATCAAATCCGGGCCTAGCTCCACAGATACGCAGTATTTT. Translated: CAIKSGPSSTDTQYF.

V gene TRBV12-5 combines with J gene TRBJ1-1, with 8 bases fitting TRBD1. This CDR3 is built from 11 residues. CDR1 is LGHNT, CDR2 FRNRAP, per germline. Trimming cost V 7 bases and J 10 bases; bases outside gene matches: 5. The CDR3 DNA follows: TGTGCTAGTGCAGGGGGCGAAAGAGCTTTCTTT. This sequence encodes CASAGGERAFF.

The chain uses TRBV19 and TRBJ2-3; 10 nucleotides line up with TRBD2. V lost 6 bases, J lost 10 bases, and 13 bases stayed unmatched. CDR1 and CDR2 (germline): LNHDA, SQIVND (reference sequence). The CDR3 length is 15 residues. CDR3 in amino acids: CASSDLAGELRAQYF. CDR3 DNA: TGTGCCAGTAGCGACCTAGCGGGGGAGCTTCGAGCGCAGTATTTT. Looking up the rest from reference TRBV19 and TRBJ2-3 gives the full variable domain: DGGITQSPKYLFRKEGQNVTLSCEQNLNHDAMYWYRQDPGQGLRLIYYSQIVNDFQKGDIAEGYSVSREKKESFPLTVTSAQKNPTAFYLCASSDLAGELRAQYFGPGTRLTVL.

This CDR3 is CASSIPGTALYGYTF. The CDR3 nucleotides are TGTGCCAGTAGTATACCCGGGACAGCCCTATATGGCTACACCTTC. The chain joins TRBV19 to TRBJ1-2; 7 bases are a match to TRBD1. The trim removed 2 bases at V and 5 bases at J, leaving 8 bases unmatched. The CDR3 is 15 amino acids. Germline-derived CDR1 and CDR2 are LNHDA and SQIVND (reference sequence).

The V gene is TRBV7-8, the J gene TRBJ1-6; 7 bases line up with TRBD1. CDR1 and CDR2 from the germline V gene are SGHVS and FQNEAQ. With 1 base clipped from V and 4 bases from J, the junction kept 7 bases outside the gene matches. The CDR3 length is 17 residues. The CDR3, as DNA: TGTGCCAGCAGCTTAGGGTCCACAGGGGAGTATAATTCACCCCTCCACTTT. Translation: CASSLGSTGEYNSPLHF.

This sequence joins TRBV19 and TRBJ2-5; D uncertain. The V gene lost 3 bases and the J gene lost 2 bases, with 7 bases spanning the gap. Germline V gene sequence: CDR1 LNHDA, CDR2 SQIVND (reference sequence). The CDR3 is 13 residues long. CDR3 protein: CASSIGGQETQYF. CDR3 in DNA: TGTGCCAGTAGTATTGGCGGTCAAGAGACCCAGTACTTC. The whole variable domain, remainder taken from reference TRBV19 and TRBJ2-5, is DGGITQSPKYLFRKEGQNVTLSCEQNLNHDAMYWYRQDPGQGLRLIYYSQIVNDFQKGDIAEGYSVSREKKESFPLTVTSAQKNPTAFYLCASSIGGQETQYFGPGTRLLVL.

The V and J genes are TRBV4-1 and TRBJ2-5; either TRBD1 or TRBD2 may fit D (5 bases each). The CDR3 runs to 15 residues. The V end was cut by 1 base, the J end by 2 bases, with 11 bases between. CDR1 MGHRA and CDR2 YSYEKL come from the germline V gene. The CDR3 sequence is CASSQVGGVQETQYF. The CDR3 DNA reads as TGCGCCAGCAGCCAAGTTGGGGGAGTACAAGAGACCCAGTACTTC.

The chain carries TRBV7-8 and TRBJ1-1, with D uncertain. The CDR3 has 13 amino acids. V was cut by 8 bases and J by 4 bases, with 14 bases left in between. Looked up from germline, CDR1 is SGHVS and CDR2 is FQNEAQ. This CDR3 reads CASLPESGTEAFF. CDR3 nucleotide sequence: TGTGCCAGCTTACCTGAGAGTGGCACTGAAGCTTTCTTT.

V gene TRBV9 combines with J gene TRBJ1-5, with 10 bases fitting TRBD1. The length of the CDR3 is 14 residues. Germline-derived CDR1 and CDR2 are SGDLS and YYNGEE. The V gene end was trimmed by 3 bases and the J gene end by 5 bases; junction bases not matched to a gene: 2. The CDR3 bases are TGTGCCAGCAGCGGAGGGACAGGGGATCAGCCCCAGCATTTT. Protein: CASSGGTGDQPQHF.

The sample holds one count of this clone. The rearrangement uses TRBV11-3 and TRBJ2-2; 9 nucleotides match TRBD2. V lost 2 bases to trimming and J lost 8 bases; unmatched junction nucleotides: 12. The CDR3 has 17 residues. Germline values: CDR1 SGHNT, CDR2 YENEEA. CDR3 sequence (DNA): TGTGCCAGCAGCTTACGGATCGGATTAGCGGGGGCGGGGGAGCTGTTTTTT. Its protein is CASSLRIGLAGAGELFF.

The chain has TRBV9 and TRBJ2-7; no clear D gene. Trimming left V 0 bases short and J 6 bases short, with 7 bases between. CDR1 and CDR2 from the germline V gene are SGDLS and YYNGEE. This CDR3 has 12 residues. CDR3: CASSVGEGEQYF. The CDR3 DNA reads TGTGCCAGCAGCGTAGGGGAAGGCGAGCAGTACTTC.

The CDR3 DNA sequence: TGCGCCAGCAGCCAAGGAACTGAAGGACCGAACACAGATACGCAGTATTTT. Its protein is CASSQGTEGPNTDTQYF. V is TRBV4-1 and J is TRBJ2-3; D is unclear. Germline V gives CDR1 MGHRA, CDR2 YSYEKL. V shed 1 base and J shed 2 bases, with 16 bases lying between them. The CDR3 totals 17 residues.

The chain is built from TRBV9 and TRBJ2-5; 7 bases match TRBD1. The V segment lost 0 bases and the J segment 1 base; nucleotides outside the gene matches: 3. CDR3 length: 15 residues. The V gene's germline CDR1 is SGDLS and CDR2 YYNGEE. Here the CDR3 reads CASSVVGGIQETQYF. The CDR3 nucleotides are TGTGCCAGCAGCGTAGTAGGGGGCATCCAAGAGACCCAGTACTTC. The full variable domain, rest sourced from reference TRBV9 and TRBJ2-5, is DSGVTQTPKHLITATGQRVTLRCSPRSGDLSVYWYQQSLDQGLQFLIQYYNGEERAKGNILERFSAQQFPDLHSELNLSSLELGDSALYFCASSVVGGIQETQYFGPGTRLLVL.

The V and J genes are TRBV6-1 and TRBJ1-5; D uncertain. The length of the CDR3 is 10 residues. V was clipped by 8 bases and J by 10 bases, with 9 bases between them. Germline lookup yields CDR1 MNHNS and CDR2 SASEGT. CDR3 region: CASGQVPQHF. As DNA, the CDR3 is TGTGCCAGCGGGCAGGTCCCCCAGCATTTT.

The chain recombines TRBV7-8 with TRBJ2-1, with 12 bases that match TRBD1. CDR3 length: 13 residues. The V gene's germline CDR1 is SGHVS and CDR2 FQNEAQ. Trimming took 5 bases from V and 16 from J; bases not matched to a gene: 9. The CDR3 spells CASSTPGQGAYFF. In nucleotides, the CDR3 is TGTGCCAGCAGCACTCCGGGACAGGGGGCCTACTTCTTC.

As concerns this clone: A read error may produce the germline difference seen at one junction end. In DNA form, the CDR3 reads TGTGCCAGCAGTTACTCGGGACTAGATCCGCAGTATTTT. Encoded protein: CASSYSGLDPQYF. This sequence joins TRBV6-5 and TRBJ2-3, with 8 bases lining up with TRBD2. Germline V gives CDR1 MNHEY, CDR2 SVGAGI. This CDR3 comprises 13 residues.

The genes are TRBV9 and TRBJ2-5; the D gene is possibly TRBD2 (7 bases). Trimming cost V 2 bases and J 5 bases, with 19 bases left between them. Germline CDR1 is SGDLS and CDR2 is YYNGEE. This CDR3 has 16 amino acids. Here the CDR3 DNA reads TGTGCCAGCAGCGTTGGGAGCGCGGGGGCGGGGGAGACCCAGTACTTC. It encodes CASSVGSAGAGETQYF.

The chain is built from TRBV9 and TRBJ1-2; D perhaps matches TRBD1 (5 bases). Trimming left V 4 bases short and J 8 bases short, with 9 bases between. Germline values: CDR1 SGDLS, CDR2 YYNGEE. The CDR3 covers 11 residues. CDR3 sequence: CASSLGVGYTF. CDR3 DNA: TGTGCCAGCAGCTTAGGGGTAGGCTACACCTTC.

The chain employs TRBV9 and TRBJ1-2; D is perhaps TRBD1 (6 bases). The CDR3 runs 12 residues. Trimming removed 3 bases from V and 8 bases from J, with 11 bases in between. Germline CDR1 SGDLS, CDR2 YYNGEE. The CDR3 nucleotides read TGTGCCAGCAGCGCGGTTACAGGGGGCTACACCTTC. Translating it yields CASSAVTGGYTF.

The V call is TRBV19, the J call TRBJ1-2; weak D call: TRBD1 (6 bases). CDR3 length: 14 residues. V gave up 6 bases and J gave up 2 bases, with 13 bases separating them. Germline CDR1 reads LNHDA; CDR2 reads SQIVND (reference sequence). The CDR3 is CASSPRTANYGYTF. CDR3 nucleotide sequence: TGTGCCAGTAGCCCTCGGACAGCGAACTATGGCTACACCTTC.

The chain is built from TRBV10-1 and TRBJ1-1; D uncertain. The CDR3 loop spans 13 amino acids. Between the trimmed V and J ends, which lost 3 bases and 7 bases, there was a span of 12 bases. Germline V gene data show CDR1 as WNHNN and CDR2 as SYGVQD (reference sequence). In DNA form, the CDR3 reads TGCGCCAGCAGTGAATATGGCCGGGATGAAGCTTTCTTT. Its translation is CASSEYGRDEAFF.

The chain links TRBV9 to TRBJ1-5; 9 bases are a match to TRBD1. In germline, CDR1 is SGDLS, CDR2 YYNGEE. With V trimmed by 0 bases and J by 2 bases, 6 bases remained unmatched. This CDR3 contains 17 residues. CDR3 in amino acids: CASSVGDREAGNQPQHF. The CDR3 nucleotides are TGTGCCAGCAGCGTAGGGGACAGGGAGGCAGGCAATCAGCCCCAGCATTTT. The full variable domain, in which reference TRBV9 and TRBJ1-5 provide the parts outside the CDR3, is DSGVTQTPKHLITATGQRVTLRCSPRSGDLSVYWYQQSLDQGLQFLIQYYNGEERAKGNILERFSAQQFPDLHSELNLSSLELGDSALYFCASSVGDREAGNQPQHFGDGTRLSIL.

The CDR3 protein is CASTETGGRQTQYF. DNA of the CDR3: TGTGCCAGCACCGAAACAGGGGGCCGGCAGACCCAGTACTTC. The rearrangement uses TRBV25-1 and TRBJ2-5, with 9 bases lining up with TRBD1. V lost 7 bases to trimming and J lost 6 bases; unmatched junction nucleotides: 9. Germline V gene sequence: CDR1 MGHDK, CDR2 SYGVNS. The CDR3 length is 14 residues.

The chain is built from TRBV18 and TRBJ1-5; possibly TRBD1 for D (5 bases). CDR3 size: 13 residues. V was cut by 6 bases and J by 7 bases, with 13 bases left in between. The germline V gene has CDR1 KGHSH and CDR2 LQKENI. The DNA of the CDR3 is TGTGCCAGCTCCTGGGACGGGGCCCAGCCCCAGCATTTT. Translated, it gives CASSWDGAQPQHF.

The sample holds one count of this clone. The CDR3 region has the DNA TGTGCCACTTCGGGCTCCTACAATGAGCAGTTCTTC. Encoded protein: CATSGSYNEQFF. V gene TRBV10-3 combines with J gene TRBJ2-1; D unclear. Trimming removed 10 bases from V and 0 bases from J, with 7 bases in between. Looked up from germline, CDR1 is ENHRY and CDR2 is SYGVKD. This CDR3 comprises 12 residues.

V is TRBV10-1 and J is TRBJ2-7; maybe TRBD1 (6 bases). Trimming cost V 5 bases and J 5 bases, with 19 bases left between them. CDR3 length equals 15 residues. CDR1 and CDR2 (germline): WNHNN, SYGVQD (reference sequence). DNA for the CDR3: TGCGCCAGCAGTACTCACAGGGAAACGGGTGACGAGCAGTACTTC. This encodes CASSTHRETGDEQYF.

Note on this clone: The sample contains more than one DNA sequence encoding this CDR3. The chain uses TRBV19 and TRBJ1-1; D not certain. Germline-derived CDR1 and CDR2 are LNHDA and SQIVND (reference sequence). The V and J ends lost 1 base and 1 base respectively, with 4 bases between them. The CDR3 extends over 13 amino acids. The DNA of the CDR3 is TGTGCCAGTAGTATAGGGGGGAACACTGAAGCTTTCTTT. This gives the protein CASSIGGNTEAFF.

The CDR3 nucleotides read TGTGCCAGCAGCTTAGCGTTGGCTAGCGGGGGTAGAGATACGCAGTATTTT. This translates into CASSLALASGGRDTQYF. The gene calls are TRBV7-8 and TRBJ2-3, with 10 bases lining up with TRBD2. The CDR3 spans 17 residues. The germline V gene encodes CDR1 SGHVS and CDR2 FQNEAQ. J lost 5 bases, V lost 0 bases, and 8 bases had no gene match.

CDR3 coding DNA: TGCGCCAGCAGCTCCGGGACAGGGTGGGTGAAAGCTTTCTTT. This gives the protein CASSSGTGWVKAFF. This chain connects TRBV5-1 to TRBJ1-1; TRBD1 matches 9 bases. Germline lookup yields CDR1 SGHRS and CDR2 YFSETQ. V lost 3 bases to trimming and J lost 9 bases; unmatched junction nucleotides: 9. CDR3 length: 14 amino acids.

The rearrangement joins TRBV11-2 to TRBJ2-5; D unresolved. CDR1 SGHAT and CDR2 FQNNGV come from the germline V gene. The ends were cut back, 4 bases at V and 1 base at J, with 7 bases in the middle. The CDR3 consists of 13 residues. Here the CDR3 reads CASSSGFQETQYF. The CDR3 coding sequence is TGTGCCAGCAGCTCCGGGTTCCAAGAGACCCAGTACTTC.

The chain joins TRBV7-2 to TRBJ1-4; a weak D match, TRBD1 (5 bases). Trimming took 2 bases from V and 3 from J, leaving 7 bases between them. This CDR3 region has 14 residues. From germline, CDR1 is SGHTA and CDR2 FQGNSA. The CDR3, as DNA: TGTGCCAGCAGCTTAATGACAGCTAATGAAAAACTGTTTTTT. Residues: CASSLMTANEKLFF.

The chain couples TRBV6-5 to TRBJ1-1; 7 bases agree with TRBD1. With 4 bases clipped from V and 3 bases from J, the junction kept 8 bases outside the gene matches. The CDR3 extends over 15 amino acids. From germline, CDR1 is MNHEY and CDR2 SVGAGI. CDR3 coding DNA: TGTGCCAGCAGTTTTACTCCAGGGGGGTACACTGAAGCTTTCTTT. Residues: CASSFTPGGYTEAFF.